One sample yielded the 18 T cell receptor beta chains listed below, sequenced in a study of CD8+ T cells in alopecia areata. As the sequencing template, cDNA was produced by extracting RNA and reverse transcribing it. This table comes from immunoSEQ multiplex PCR, and its TCRdb copy is limited to in-frame clones, with some not included. The table includes 150,000 to 200,000 clones, more than 55% detected once. Treatment: oral pan-JAK inhibitor, 5-10 mg twice daily. Sample: CD4+ T cells sorted from blood, taken between weeks 47 and 50, from a patient treated with tofacitinib. These receptors all come from a human donor with alopecia areata.

The CDR3 is CASTLGLSGDEQFF. CDR3 nucleotide sequence: TGTGCCAGCACGCTAGGGCTTAGCGGAGACGAGCAGTTCTTC. This chain joins TRBV2 and TRBJ2-1, with TRBD2 as a possible D gene (6 bases). The V gene's germline CDR1 is SNHLY and CDR2 FYNNEI. The CDR3 spans 14 residues. Between the trimmed V and J ends, which lost 7 bases and 10 bases, there was a span of 20 bases.

The chain has TRBV7-2 and TRBJ2-5; tentatively, D is TRBD1 (5 bases). This CDR3 has 13 residues. Per germline, CDR1 SGHTA and CDR2 FQGNSA. V was clipped by 6 bases and J by 4 bases, with 12 bases between them. The CDR3 here is CASSFRGPETQYF. The CDR3 DNA reads as TGTGCCAGCAGTTTTAGGGGCCCAGAGACCCAGTACTTC.

The chain uses TRBV23-1 and TRBJ1-2; TRBD1 might be the D (6 bases). TRBV23-1 belongs to the ORF category, with a function that is uncertain. The CDR3 consists of 14 residues. V was clipped by 2 bases and J by 1 base, with 8 bases between them. The CDR3 spells CASSQDRNNYGYTF. The DNA for the CDR3 is TGCGCCAGCAGTCAAGACAGGAATAACTATGGCTACACCTTC.

The V gene is TRBV10-3, the J gene TRBJ2-3, with 7 nucleotides matching TRBD1. This CDR3 region has 12 residues. Per germline, CDR1 ENHRY and CDR2 SYGVKD. V dropped 4 bases and J dropped 6; count of bases not matched to a gene: 1. The CDR3 nucleotides are TGTGCCATCAGTGTACAGGGGGATACGCAGTATTTT. Residues: CAISVQGDTQYF.

The J gene is TRBJ2-3, the V gene TRBV10-3, with D perhaps matching TRBD2 (5 bases). Trimming stripped 0 bases from V and 4 bases from J, with 11 bases between. Germline V lookup: CDR1 ENHRY, CDR2 SYGVKD. This CDR3 region has 15 residues. The CDR3: CAISESNLASDTQYF. The CDR3 DNA is TGTGCCATCAGTGAGTCGAACCTAGCTTCAGATACGCAGTATTTT.

This chain connects TRBV30 to TRBJ2-3; TRBD2 matches at 7 bases. The CDR3 totals 14 residues. With V trimmed by 5 bases and J by 0 bases, 5 bases remained unmatched. Per germline, CDR1 GTSNPN and CDR2 SVGIG (reference sequence). The CDR3 coding sequence is TGTGCCTGGGGTCGCGGGGGAAGCACAGATACGCAGTATTTT. Protein: CAWGRGGSTDTQYF. Filled out from reference TRBV30 and TRBJ2-3, the complete variable domain reads SQTIHQWPATLVQPVGSPLSLECTVEGTSNPNLYWYRQAAGRGLQLLFYSVGIGQISSEVPQNLSASRPQDRQFILSSKKLLLSDSGFYLCAWGRGGSTDTQYFGPGTRLTVL.

This clone was counted once. The V call is TRBV30, the J call TRBJ1-1; D not certain. V shed 4 bases and J shed 0 bases, with 9 bases lying between them. The CDR3 contains 13 residues. Per germline, CDR1 GTSNPN and CDR2 SVGIG (reference sequence). CDR3 sequence: CAWKVGMNTEAFF. The CDR3 DNA is TGTGCCTGGAAAGTGGGGATGAACACTGAAGCTTTCTTT. The entire variable domain, with the rest obtained from reference TRBV30 and TRBJ1-1, is as follows: SQTIHQWPATLVQPVGSPLSLECTVEGTSNPNLYWYRQAAGRGLQLLFYSVGIGQISSEVPQNLSASRPQDRQFILSSKKLLLSDSGFYLCAWKVGMNTEAFFGQGTRLTVV.

The chain is built from TRBV5-1 and TRBJ2-3; 7 nucleotides match TRBD2. CDR1 is SGHRS, CDR2 YFSETQ, per germline. This CDR3 comprises 14 residues. V lost 6 bases, J lost 2 bases, and 6 bases stayed unmatched. The CDR3 bases are TGCGCCAGCACGACTAGCTTGTACACAGATACGCAGTATTTT. This encodes CASTTSLYTDTQYF.

This clone has just a few counts. The chain links TRBV5-1 to TRBJ2-1; 11 nucleotides agree with TRBD2. CDR1 SGHRS and CDR2 YFSETQ come from the germline V gene. V shed 5 bases, J shed 1 base, and the junction held 8 bases outside the gene matches. CDR3 length: 17 amino acids. This chain's CDR3 is CASSYLPSGGSYNEQFF. CDR3 in DNA: TGCGCCAGCAGTTATCTTCCTAGCGGGGGGTCCTACAATGAGCAGTTCTTC.

The chain couples TRBV29-1 to TRBJ1-1, with 7 bases lining up with TRBD1. V was pared by 7 bases and J by 5 bases, with 10 bases of the junction left unmatched. The germline V gene encodes CDR1 SQVTM and CDR2 ANQGSEA. The CDR3 runs 13 residues. This CDR3 is CSALQGSGTEAFF. The CDR3 region has the DNA TGCAGCGCACTACAGGGGAGTGGGACTGAAGCTTTCTTT.

This clone was observed a few times. This chain joins TRBV29-1 and TRBJ1-1; the D gene is possibly TRBD1 (6 bases). V was shortened by 4 bases and J by 6 bases, with 21 bases between the two germline ends. Per the germline V gene, CDR1 is SQVTM and CDR2 is ANQGSEA. This CDR3 region has 15 residues. The CDR3 here is CSVVRASEGGAEAFF. The CDR3 DNA reads as TGCAGCGTTGTCAGGGCGTCGGAGGGGGGGGCTGAAGCTTTCTTT. Based on the CDR3 plus reference TRBV29-1 and TRBJ1-1, the full variable domain is SAVISQKPSRDICQRGTSLTIQCQVDSQVTMMFWYRQQPGQSLTLIATANQGSEATYESGFVIDKFPISRPNLTFSTLTVSNMSPEDSSIYLCSVVRASEGGAEAFFGQGTRLTVV.

The rearrangement uses TRBV7-2 and TRBJ2-4; possible D gene TRBD1, 6 bases. The CDR3 is 16 amino acids. The V end was cut by 2 bases, the J end by 0 bases, with 11 bases between. Per the germline V gene, CDR1 is SGHTA and CDR2 is FQGNSA. The CDR3 DNA reads TGTGCCAGCAGCTTATTTCAGACAGGAGCCAAAAACATTCAGTACTTC. Residues: CASSLFQTGAKNIQYF.

This chain connects TRBV30 to TRBJ1-1; D not certain. The CDR3 covers 12 residues. Trimming pared 4 bases from V and 4 bases from J, leaving 10 bases between. Germline CDR1 and CDR2: GTSNPN and SVGIG (reference sequence). The CDR3 sequence: CAWTPHGTEAFF. As DNA, the CDR3 is TGTGCCTGGACCCCACATGGCACTGAAGCTTTCTTT.

This clone was detected only a few times. V and J are TRBV5-1 and TRBJ2-7; 7 bases agree with TRBD1. Trimming took 6 bases from V and 0 from J; bases not matched to a gene: 6. Germline CDR1 is SGHRS and CDR2 is YFSETQ. The CDR3 extends over 14 amino acids. CDR3 in DNA: TGCGCCAGCACGGCTGGGACAGTCTCCTACGAGCAGTACTTC. This codes for CASTAGTVSYEQYF. Full variable domain (outside the CDR3, taken from reference TRBV5-1 and TRBJ2-7): KAGVTQTPRYLIKTRGQQVTLSCSPISGHRSVSWYQQTPGQGLQFLFEYFSETQRNKGNFPGRFSGRQFSNSRSEMNVSTLELGDSALYLCASTAGTVSYEQYFGPGTRLTVT.

The J gene is TRBJ1-2, the V gene TRBV9; tentative D call: TRBD1 (5 bases). Germline V gene sequence: CDR1 SGDLS, CDR2 YYNGEE. The CDR3 sequence is 14 residues long. Deletions cut 0 bases from V and 3 bases from J, with 9 bases between. CDR3 nucleotides: TGTGCCAGCAGCGTAGAGGCAGGGCACTATGGCTACACCTTC. It specifies CASSVEAGHYGYTF.

This chain joins TRBV15 and TRBJ2-3, with TRBD2 matching 11 bases. The CDR3 has 16 residues. Germline CDR1 reads LNHNV; CDR2 reads YYDKDF (reference sequence). The trim removed 1 base at V and 2 bases at J, leaving 2 bases unmatched. The CDR3 spells CATSRGLAGTTDTQYF. DNA for the CDR3: TGTGCCACCAGCAGAGGACTAGCGGGGACCACAGATACGCAGTATTTT.

This clone has just one count. The V and J genes are TRBV5-1 and TRBJ2-5; D is undetermined. This CDR3 region has 11 residues. Germline CDR1 reads SGHRS; CDR2 reads YFSETQ. V dropped 6 bases and J dropped 2 bases, with 5 bases sitting between them. The CDR3 sequence is CASTVQETQYF. The DNA of the CDR3 is TGCGCCAGCACAGTACAAGAGACCCAGTACTTC.

The V and J genes are TRBV9 and TRBJ2-7; 8 nucleotides line up with TRBD2. The CDR3 contains 14 residues. V was clipped by 2 bases and J by 5 bases; unmatched bases: 6. The germline CDR1 and CDR2 sequences are SGDLS and YYNGEE. This CDR3 reads CASSVSGSLDEQYF. CDR3 bases: TGTGCCAGCAGCGTCAGCGGGAGTCTGGACGAGCAGTACTTC.